This T cell receptor (beta chain) was retrieved from a study of T cells in Graves' hyperthyroidism and ophthalmopathy. Points on this clonotype: Its antigen is undetermined.

Amplification targeted TCR beta CDR3 regions from RNA transcripts. HTBI primers were the set used in a first-round RT-PCR of the TCR CDR3. TCRdb re-analysed the multiplex PCR reads in MiXCR, keeping a single row per CDR3 protein. The sample contains some 600,000 distinct CDR3 sequences, approximately 14% of which appear only once. V lost 1 base and J lost 4, with 22 bases in between. The CDR3 length is 18 residues. Germline lookup yields CDR1 GTSNPN and CDR2 SVGIG (reference sequence). This blood was taken when hyperthyroidism was first diagnosed, before any ophthalmopathy symptoms existed. Findings and caveats of the study: Blood shared most expanded thyroid clonotypes above 0.001.

The specimen was blood. The rearrangement links TRBV30 to TRBJ2-2; D possibly corresponds to TRBD2 (5 bases). The receptor was isolated from a woman younger than 45 with Graves' hyperthyroidism that later progressed to Graves' ophthalmopathy. The CDR3 reads CAWSAGIFERGITGELFF. The CDR3 bases are TGTGCCTGGAGTGCGGGGATATTCGAACGGGGAATCACCGGGGAGCTGTTTTTT.